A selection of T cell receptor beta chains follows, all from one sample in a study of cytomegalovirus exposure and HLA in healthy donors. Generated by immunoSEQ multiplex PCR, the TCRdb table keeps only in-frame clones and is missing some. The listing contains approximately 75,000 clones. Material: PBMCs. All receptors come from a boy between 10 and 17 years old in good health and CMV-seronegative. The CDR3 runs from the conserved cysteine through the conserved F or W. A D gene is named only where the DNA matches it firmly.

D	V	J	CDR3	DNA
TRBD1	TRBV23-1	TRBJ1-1	CASSQSGRDRTEAFF	TGCGCCAGCAGTCAATCGGGTAGGGACAGGACTGAAGCTTTCTTT
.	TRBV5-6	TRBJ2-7	CASSSLRVDEQYF	TGTGCCAGCAGCTCGTTGCGGGTGGACGAGCAGTACTTC
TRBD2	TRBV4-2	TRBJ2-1	CASSQDGTSGRAWEQFF	TGTGCCAGCAGCCAAGATGGGACTAGCGGGAGGGCATGGGAGCAGTTCTTC
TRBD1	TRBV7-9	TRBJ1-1	CASSFPPPGQGNTEAFF	TGTGCCAGCAGCTTTCCCCCCCCCGGACAGGGGAACACTGAAGCTTTCTTT
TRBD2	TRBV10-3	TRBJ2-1	CAISTSGRINEQFF	TGTGCCATCAGTACTAGCGGGAGAATTAATGAGCAGTTCTTC
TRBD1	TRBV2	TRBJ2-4	CASSQRQGSAKNIQYF	TGTGCCAGCAGCCAAAGACAGGGCTCAGCCAAAAACATTCAGTACTTC
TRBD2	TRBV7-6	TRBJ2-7	CASSSGLDPYEQYF	TGTGCCAGCAGCTCAGGACTAGATCCCTACGAGCAGTACTTC
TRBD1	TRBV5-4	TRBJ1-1	CASSAGQGWNTEAFF	TGTGCCAGCAGCGCAGGACAGGGGTGGAACACTGAAGCTTTCTTT
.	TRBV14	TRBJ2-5	CASSPGYPWETQYF	TGTGCCAGCAGCCCAGGATACCCCTGGGAGACCCAGTACTTC
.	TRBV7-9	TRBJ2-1	CASSLRWSSYNEQFF	TGTGCCAGCAGCTTAAGGTGGAGCTCCTACAATGAGCAGTTCTTC
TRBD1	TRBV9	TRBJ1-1	CASSVGQGGTEAFF	TGTGCCAGCAGCGTAGGCCAGGGGGGCACTGAAGCTTTCTTT
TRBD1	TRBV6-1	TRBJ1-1	CASSEVQGDTEAFF	TGTGCCAGCAGTGAAGTCCAGGGGGACACTGAAGCTTTCTTT
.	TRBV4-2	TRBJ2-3	CASSPDLAASTDTQYF	TGTGCCAGCAGCCCGGATTTAGCGGCCAGCACAGATACGCAGTATTTT
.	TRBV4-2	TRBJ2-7	CASSPDGYRYEQYF	TGTGCCAGCAGCCCCGACGGGTATAGGTACGAGCAGTACTTC
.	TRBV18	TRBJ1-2	CASSLPDSYNYGYTF	TGTGCCAGCTCCCTGCCTGACAGCTATAACTATGGCTACACCTTC
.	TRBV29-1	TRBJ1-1	CSVSPGTEAFF	TGCAGCGTTTCCCCCGGGACTGAAGCTTTCTTT
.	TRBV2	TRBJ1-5	CASSVQAGENQPQHF	TGTGCCAGCAGTGTTCAGGCAGGGGAGAATCAGCCCCAGCATTTT
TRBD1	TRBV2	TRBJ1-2	CASLDGTGINYGYTF	TGTGCCAGCCTAGACGGGACAGGGATAAACTATGGCTACACCTTC
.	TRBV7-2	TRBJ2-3	CASTLVSDTQYF	TGTGCCAGCACCTTAGTAAGCGATACGCAGTATTTT
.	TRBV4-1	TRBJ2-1	CASSQGPSGGPSNEQFF	TGCGCCAGCAGCCAAGGCCCTTCTGGCGGGCCGAGCAATGAGCAGTTCTTC
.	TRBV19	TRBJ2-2	CASSMQGSTGELFF	TGTGCCAGTAGTATGCAGGGTTCTACCGGGGAGCTGTTTTTT
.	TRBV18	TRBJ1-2	CASSPGSNYGYTF	TGTGCCAGCTCCCCAGGCTCTAACTATGGCTACACCTTC
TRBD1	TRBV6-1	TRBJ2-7	CASNRDRESGEQYF	TGTGCCAGCAATAGGGACAGGGAATCAGGCGAGCAGTACTTC
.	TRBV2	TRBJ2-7	CASSGSGYEQYF	TGTGCCAGCAGTGGGAGCGGGTACGAGCAGTACTTC
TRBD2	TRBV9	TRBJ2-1	CASSPIAGGHEQFF	TGTGCCAGCAGCCCGATAGCGGGGGGGCATGAGCAGTTCTTC
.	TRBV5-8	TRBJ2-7	CASSWEGGRRYEQYF	TGTGCCAGCAGCTGGGAGGGGGGGCGACGCTACGAGCAGTACTTC
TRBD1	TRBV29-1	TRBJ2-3	CSVSGTGQGRTDTQYF	TGCAGCGTTTCGGGAACAGGACAGGGACGTACAGATACGCAGTATTTT
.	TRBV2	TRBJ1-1	CASRGAGAYTEAFF	TGTGCCAGCAGGGGGGCAGGGGCCTACACTGAAGCTTTCTTT
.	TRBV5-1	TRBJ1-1	CASSPDGGGTEAFF	TGCGCCAGCAGCCCGGACGGGGGTGGCACTGAAGCTTTCTTT